What follows are 10 T cell receptor beta chains derived from one specimen sequenced in a study of radiotherapy plus CTLA-4 blockade in lung cancer. Libraries were prepared by immunoSEQ multiplex PCR; TCRdb keeps only in-frame clonotypes and omits some of them. The sample shows about 26,000 clones, approximately 77% of them seen only once. The specimen was peripheral blood, collected from a patient treated with radiotherapy plus ipilimumab. These receptors were taken from a human donor with non-small cell lung cancer that progressed on radiotherapy plus ipilimumab.

The chain has TRBV5-4 and TRBJ2-1; 8 bases fit TRBD1. This CDR3 region has 15 residues. J was trimmed by 2 bases and V by 4 bases; bases with no gene match: 5. In germline, CDR1 is SGHNT, CDR2 YYREEE (reference sequence). In nucleotides, the CDR3 is TGTGCCAGCAGCCTAGACAGGGGAACCTACAATGAGCAGTTCTTC. Amino acids: CASSLDRGTYNEQFF.

The V call is TRBV25-1, the J call TRBJ2-7; possibly TRBD1 for D (5 bases). The CDR3 loop spans 14 amino acids. V was shortened by 5 bases and J by 1 base, with 12 bases between the two germline ends. Per germline, CDR1 MGHDK and CDR2 SYGVNS. CDR3 DNA: TGTGCCAGCAGTAGAGGCTGGACATCCTACGAGCAGTACTTC. It yields the protein CASSRGWTSYEQYF.

The J gene is TRBJ1-3, the V gene TRBV4-3; D is unresolved. Between the trimmed V and J ends, which lost 0 bases and 0 bases, there was a span of 9 bases. CDR1 and CDR2 (germline): LGHNA, YSLEER. The CDR3 is made up of 16 amino acids. CDR3 sequence: CASSQDRQSSGNTIYF. The CDR3 nucleotides are TGCGCCAGCAGCCAAGATCGGCAGAGCTCTGGAAACACCATATATTTT.

The V gene is TRBV21-1, the J gene TRBJ2-6; the DNA was not used to check the table's D call, TRBD1. TRBV21-1 is a documented pseudogene. The CDR3 is 22 residues long. DNA for the CDR3: TGTGCCAGCAGCAAAGTATCGGGGGTTTGGGACAGGTCCCCTTGTGGGGCCAACGTCCTGACTTTC. Its protein is CASSKVSGVWDRSPCGANVLTF.

V gene TRBV2 combines with J gene TRBJ2-1, with 9 nucleotides matching TRBD1. The CDR3 length is 15 residues. The J segment lost 5 bases and the V segment lost 5 bases, leaving 7 bases of the junction unmatched. The germline gives CDR1 SNHLY, CDR2 FYNNEI. CDR3: CASSPTGGRDNEQFF. CDR3 DNA: TGTGCCAGCAGTCCTACAGGGGGCCGCGACAATGAGCAGTTCTTC.

The V gene is TRBV15, the J gene TRBJ1-4; D call uncertain. Germline CDR1 reads LNHNV; CDR2 reads YYDKDF (reference sequence). Trimming pared 0 bases from V and 11 bases from J, leaving 13 bases between. The length of the CDR3 is 14 residues. The chain's CDR3 is CATSRDLEKGKLFF. The CDR3 DNA reads TGTGCCACCAGCAGAGATCTGGAGAAAGGGAAACTGTTTTTT. The full variable domain, rest sourced from reference TRBV15 and TRBJ1-4, is DAMVIQNPRYQVTQFGKPVTLSCSQTLNHNVMYWYQQKSSQAPKLLFHYYDKDFNNEADTPDNFQSRRPNTSFCFLDIRSPGLGDTAMYLCATSRDLEKGKLFFGSGTQLSVL.

Only one count was recorded for this clone. This chain connects TRBV5-1 to TRBJ2-1; 9 nucleotides match TRBD2. Germline CDR1 SGHRS, CDR2 YFSETQ. The CDR3 is made up of 17 amino acids. The trim removed 7 bases at V and 0 bases at J, leaving 11 bases unmatched. This chain's CDR3 is CASEPSGKGHSYNEQFF. CDR3 bases: TGCGCCAGCGAACCTAGCGGGAAGGGACACTCCTACAATGAGCAGTTCTTC. The full variable domain, completed using reference TRBV5-1 and TRBJ2-1, is KAGVTQTPRYLIKTRGQQVTLSCSPISGHRSVSWYQQTPGQGLQFLFEYFSETQRNKGNFPGRFSGRQFSNSRSEMNVSTLELGDSALYLCASEPSGKGHSYNEQFFGPGTRLTVL.

The chain has TRBV9 and TRBJ1-6; D is possibly TRBD1 (6 bases). V lost 3 bases and J lost 6, with 13 bases in between. The CDR3 spans 15 residues. Germline lookup yields CDR1 SGDLS and CDR2 YYNGEE. The CDR3, as DNA: TGTGCCAGCAGCGCCTCAGGGGTTACTAATTCACCCCTCCACTTT. This encodes CASSASGVTNSPLHF. Filled out from reference TRBV9 and TRBJ1-6, the complete variable domain reads DSGVTQTPKHLITATGQRVTLRCSPRSGDLSVYWYQQSLDQGLQFLIQYYNGEERAKGNILERFSAQQFPDLHSELNLSSLELGDSALYFCASSASGVTNSPLHFGNGTRLTVT.

This chain connects TRBV15 to TRBJ2-7; no clear D gene. The CDR3 runs to 15 residues. Germline CDR1 LNHNV, CDR2 YYDKDF (reference sequence). Trimming removed 0 bases at V and 0 bases at J, with 9 bases between. The DNA of the CDR3 is TGTGCCACCAGCAGAGACAATCGATACTCCTACGAGCAGTACTTC. This sequence encodes CATSRDNRYSYEQYF. The full variable domain, with the rest looked up from reference TRBV15 and TRBJ2-7, is DAMVIQNPRYQVTQFGKPVTLSCSQTLNHNVMYWYQQKSSQAPKLLFHYYDKDFNNEADTPDNFQSRRPNTSFCFLDIRSPGLGDTAMYLCATSRDNRYSYEQYFGPGTRLTVT.

The rearrangement joins TRBV29-1 to TRBJ2-1; possible D gene TRBD1, 6 bases. This CDR3 is 15 amino acids long. Germline CDR1 and CDR2: SQVTM and ANQGSEA. Trimming stripped 1 base from V and 3 bases from J, with 13 bases between. CDR3: CSVEGQVGYYNEQFF. CDR3 coding DNA: TGCAGCGTTGAAGGACAGGTAGGATACTACAATGAGCAGTTCTTC.